The entry below gives a single TCR beta chain sequence along with its context. This sample was taken from a study of blood T cell repertoires in COVID-19. Study context: T cells, B-cell-depleted T cells, or PBMCs supplied cDNA or gDNA.

CDR3 length equals 13 residues. Trimming stripped 4 bases from V and 0 bases from J, with 4 bases between. CDR1 LGHDT and CDR2 YNNKEL come from the germline V gene (reference sequence). As originally analysed: Estimation of nucleated cell counts relied on the amplification of reference gene primers. Libraries were prepared by immunoSEQ multiplex PCR; TCRdb keeps only in-frame clonotypes and omits some of them. The DNA gave D and trimming, while V, J and clone size come from that table. This sample has about 230,000 clones, with roughly 80% found just once. Sequences were obtained from peripheral blood. The TCR was taken from a woman aged 70-85 years with active or convalescent COVID-19. V gene TRBV3-1 (or the pseudogene TRBV3-2) combines with J gene TRBJ1-5; D remains ambiguous. CDR3 sequence reads: CASSLLSNQPQHF. The CDR3 DNA is TGTGCCAGCAGCCTTCTTAGCAATCAGCCCCAGCATTTT.